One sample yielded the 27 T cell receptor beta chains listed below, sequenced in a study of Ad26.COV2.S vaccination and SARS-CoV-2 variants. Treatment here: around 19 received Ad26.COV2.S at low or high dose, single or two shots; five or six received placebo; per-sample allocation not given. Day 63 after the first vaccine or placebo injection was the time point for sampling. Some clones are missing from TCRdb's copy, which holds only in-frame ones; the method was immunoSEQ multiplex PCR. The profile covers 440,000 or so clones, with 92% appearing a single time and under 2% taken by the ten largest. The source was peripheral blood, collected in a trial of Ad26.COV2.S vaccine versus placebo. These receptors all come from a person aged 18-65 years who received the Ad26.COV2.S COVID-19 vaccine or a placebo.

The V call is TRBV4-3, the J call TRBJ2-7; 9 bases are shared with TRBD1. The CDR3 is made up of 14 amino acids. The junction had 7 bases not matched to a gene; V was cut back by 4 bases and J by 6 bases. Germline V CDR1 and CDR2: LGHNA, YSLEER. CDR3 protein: CASSLGTGRLEQYF. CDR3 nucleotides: TGCGCCAGCAGCCTCGGGACAGGGAGACTCGAGCAGTACTTC.

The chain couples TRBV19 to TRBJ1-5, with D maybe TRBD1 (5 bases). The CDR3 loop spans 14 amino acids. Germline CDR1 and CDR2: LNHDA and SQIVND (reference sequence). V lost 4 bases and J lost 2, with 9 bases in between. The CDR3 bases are TGTGCCAGTAGTACCATGGGGGGCAATCAGCCCCAGCATTTT. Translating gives CASSTMGGNQPQHF. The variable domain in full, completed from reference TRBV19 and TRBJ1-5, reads DGGITQSPKYLFRKEGQNVTLSCEQNLNHDAMYWYRQDPGQGLRLIYYSQIVNDFQKGDIAEGYSVSREKKESFPLTVTSAQKNPTAFYLCASSTMGGNQPQHFGDGTRLSIL.

In nucleotides, the CDR3 is TGTGCCAGCAGTTACGGGTCACCCCTCCACTTT. Translated, it gives CASSYGSPLHF. This rearrangement joins TRBV6-2 or TRBV6-3 to TRBJ1-6, with no clear D. V shed 2 bases and J shed 10 bases, with 3 bases lying between them. CDR3 length: 11 amino acids. Looked up from germline, CDR1 is MNHEY and CDR2 is SVGEGT.

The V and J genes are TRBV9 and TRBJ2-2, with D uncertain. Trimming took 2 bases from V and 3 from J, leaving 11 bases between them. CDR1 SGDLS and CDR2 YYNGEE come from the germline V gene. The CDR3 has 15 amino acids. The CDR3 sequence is CASSVGPSDTGELFF. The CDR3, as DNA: TGTGCCAGCAGCGTTGGTCCATCGGACACCGGGGAGCTGTTTTTT.

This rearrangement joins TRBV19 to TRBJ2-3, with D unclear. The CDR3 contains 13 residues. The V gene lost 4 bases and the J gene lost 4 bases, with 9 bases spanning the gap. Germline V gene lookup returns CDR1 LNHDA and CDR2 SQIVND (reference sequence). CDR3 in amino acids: CASSKYSSDTQYF. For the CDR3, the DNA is TGTGCCAGTAGTAAGTACAGTTCAGATACGCAGTATTTT. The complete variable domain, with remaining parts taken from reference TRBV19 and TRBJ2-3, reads DGGITQSPKYLFRKEGQNVTLSCEQNLNHDAMYWYRQDPGQGLRLIYYSQIVNDFQKGDIAEGYSVSREKKESFPLTVTSAQKNPTAFYLCASSKYSSDTQYFGPGTRLTVL.

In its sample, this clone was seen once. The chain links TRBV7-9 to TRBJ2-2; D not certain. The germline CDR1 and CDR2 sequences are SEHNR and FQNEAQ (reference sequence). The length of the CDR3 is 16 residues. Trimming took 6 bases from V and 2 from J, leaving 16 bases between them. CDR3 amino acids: CASRPWSDPNTGELFF. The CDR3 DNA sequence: TGTGCCAGCAGACCCTGGTCCGACCCTAACACCGGGGAGCTGTTTTTT.

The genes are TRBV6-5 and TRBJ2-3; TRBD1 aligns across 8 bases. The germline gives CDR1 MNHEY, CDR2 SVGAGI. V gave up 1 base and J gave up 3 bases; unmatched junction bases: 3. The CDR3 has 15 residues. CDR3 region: CASSYWGTGTDTQYF. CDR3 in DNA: TGTGCCAGCAGTTACTGGGGGACAGGAACAGATACGCAGTATTTT.

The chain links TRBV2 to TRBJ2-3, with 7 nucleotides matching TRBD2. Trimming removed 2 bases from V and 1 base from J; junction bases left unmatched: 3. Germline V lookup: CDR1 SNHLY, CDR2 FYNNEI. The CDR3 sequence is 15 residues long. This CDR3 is CASSEWGLRTDTQYF. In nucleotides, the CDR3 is TGTGCCAGCAGTGAATGGGGACTACGCACAGATACGCAGTATTTT.

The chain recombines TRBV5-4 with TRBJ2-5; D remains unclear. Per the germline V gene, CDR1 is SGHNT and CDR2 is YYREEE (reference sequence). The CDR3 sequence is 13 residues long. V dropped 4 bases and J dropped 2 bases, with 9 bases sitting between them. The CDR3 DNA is TGTGCCAGCAGCCCCCCGCGTCAAGAGACCCAGTACTTC. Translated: CASSPPRQETQYF.

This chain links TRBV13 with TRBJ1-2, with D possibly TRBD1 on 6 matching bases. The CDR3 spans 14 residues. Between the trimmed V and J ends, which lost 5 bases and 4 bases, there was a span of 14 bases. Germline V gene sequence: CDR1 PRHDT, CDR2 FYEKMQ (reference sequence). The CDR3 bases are TGTGCCAGCAGCCAAAGACAGGCCTCCTATGGCTACACCTTC. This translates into CASSQRQASYGYTF.

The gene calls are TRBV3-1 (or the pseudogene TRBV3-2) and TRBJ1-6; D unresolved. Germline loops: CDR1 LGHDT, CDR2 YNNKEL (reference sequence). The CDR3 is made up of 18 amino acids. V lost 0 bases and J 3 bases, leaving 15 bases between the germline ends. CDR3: CASSQEYGAGGYNSPLHF. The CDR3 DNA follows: TGTGCCAGCAGCCAAGAATATGGCGCCGGAGGCTATAATTCACCCCTCCACTTT.

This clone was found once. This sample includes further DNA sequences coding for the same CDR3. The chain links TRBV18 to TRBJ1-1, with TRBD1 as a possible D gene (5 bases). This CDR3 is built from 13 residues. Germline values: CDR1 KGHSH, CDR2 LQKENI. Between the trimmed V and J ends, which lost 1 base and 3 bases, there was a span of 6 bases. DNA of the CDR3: TGTGCCAGCTCACCACGGGGGGACACTGAAGCTTTCTTT. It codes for CASSPRGDTEAFF.

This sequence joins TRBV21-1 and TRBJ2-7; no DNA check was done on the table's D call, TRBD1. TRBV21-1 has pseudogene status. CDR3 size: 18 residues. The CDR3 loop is CASSKTPDRDRGQYEQYF. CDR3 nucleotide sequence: TGTGCCAGCAGCAAAACTCCCGACCGGGACAGGGGGCAGTACGAGCAGTACTTC.

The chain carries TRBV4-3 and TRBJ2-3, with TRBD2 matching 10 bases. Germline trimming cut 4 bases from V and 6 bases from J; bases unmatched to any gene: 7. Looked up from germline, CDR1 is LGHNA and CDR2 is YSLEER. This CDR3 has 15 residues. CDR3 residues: CASSLQLAGADTQYF. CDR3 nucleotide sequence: TGCGCCAGCAGCCTCCAGCTAGCGGGGGCCGATACGCAGTATTTT.

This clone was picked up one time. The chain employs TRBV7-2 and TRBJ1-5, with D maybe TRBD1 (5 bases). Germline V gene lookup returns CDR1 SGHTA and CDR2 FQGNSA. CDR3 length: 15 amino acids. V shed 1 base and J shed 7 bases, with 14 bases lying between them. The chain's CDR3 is CASSLVGATSQPQHF. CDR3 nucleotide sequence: TGTGCCAGCAGCTTAGTTGGGGCAACAAGCCAGCCCCAGCATTTT.

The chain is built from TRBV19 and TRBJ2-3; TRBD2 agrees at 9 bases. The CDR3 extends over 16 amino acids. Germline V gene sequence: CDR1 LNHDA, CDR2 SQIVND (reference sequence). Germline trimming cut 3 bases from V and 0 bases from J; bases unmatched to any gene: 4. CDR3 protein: CASSITTSGSTDTQYF. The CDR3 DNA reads TGTGCCAGTAGTATCACGACTAGCGGAAGCACAGATACGCAGTATTTT.

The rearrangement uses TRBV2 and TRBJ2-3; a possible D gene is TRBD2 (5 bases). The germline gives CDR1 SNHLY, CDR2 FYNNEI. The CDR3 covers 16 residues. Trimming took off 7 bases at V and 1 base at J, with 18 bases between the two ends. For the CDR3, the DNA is TGTGCCAGCACTCCGAACGTAGGGCGGGGCACAGATACGCAGTATTTT. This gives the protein CASTPNVGRGTDTQYF.

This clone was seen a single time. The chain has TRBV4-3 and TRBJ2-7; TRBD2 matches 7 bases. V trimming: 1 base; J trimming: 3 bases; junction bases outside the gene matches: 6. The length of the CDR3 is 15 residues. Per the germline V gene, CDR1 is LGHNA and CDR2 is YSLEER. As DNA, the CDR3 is TGCGCCAGCAGCCAAGTACTCCGGGGGGACTACGAGCAGTACTTC. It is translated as CASSQVLRGDYEQYF.

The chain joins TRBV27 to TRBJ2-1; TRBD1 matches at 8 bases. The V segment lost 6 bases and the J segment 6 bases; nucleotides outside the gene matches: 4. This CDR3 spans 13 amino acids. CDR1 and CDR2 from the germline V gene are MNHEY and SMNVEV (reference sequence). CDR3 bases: TGTGCCAGCAGGAGGACAGGGTTCAATGAGCAGTTCTTC. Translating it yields CASRRTGFNEQFF.

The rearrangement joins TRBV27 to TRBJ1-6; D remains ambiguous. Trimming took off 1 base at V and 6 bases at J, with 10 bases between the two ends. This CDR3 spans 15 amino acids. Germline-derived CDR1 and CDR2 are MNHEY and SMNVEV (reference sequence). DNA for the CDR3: TGTGCCAGCAGTTTATTTCCATTGGGTAATTCACCCCTCCACTTT. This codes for CASSLFPLGNSPLHF.

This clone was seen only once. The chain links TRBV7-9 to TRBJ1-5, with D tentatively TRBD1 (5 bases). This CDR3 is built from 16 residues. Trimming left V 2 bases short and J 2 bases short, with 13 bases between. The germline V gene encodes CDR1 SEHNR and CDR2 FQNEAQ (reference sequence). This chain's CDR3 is CASSLTQGAGNQPQHF. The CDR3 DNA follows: TGTGCCAGCAGCTTAACGCAGGGCGCGGGCAATCAGCCCCAGCATTTT.

CDR3 bases: TGTGCCAGCAGCTCTCCGCACGAGGGTGAGGAGACCCAGTACTTC. Its protein product is CASSSPHEGEETQYF. J is TRBJ2-5 and V is TRBV5-4; D is possibly TRBD2 (5 bases). V shed 3 bases and J shed 5 bases, with 17 bases lying between them. Per germline, CDR1 SGHNT and CDR2 YYREEE (reference sequence). There are 15 residues in the CDR3.

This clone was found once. The CDR3 is CASSQDLNDGLTAGYTF. The CDR3, as DNA: TGTGCCAGCAGCCAAGATCTGAATGATGGCCTGACAGCCGGCTACACCTTC. The genes are TRBV4-2 and TRBJ1-2, with D possibly being TRBD1 (5 bases). The germline V gene encodes CDR1 LGHNA and CDR2 YNFKEQ. V was shortened by 0 bases and J by 8 bases, with 22 bases between the two germline ends. This CDR3 region has 17 residues.

The CDR3 is CAWSPRGLHYEQYF. Here the CDR3 DNA reads TGTGCCTGGAGTCCCAGGGGGCTCCATTACGAGCAGTACTTC. The rearrangement joins TRBV30 to TRBJ2-7; 8 positions match TRBD1. V dropped 2 bases and J dropped 4; count of bases not matched to a gene: 7. The CDR3 has 14 amino acids. Germline CDR1 is GTSNPN and CDR2 is SVGIG (reference sequence).

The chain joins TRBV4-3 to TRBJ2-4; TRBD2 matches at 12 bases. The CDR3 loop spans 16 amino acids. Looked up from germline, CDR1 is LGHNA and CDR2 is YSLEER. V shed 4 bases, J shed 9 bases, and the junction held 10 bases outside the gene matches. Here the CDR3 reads CASSPGLAGPDGIQYF. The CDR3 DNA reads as TGCGCCAGCAGCCCGGGACTAGCGGGCCCGGACGGCATTCAGTACTTC.

The CDR3 region has the DNA TGTGCCAGCAGTTTTGACAGCTTGAACACTGAAGCTTTCTTT. Translation: CASSFDSLNTEAFF. The gene calls are TRBV6-6 and TRBJ1-1; perhaps TRBD1 as D (5 bases). The CDR3 is made up of 14 amino acids. CDR1 and CDR2 from the germline V gene are MNHNY and SVGAGI (reference sequence). V was shortened by 4 bases and J by 0 bases, with 9 bases between the two germline ends.

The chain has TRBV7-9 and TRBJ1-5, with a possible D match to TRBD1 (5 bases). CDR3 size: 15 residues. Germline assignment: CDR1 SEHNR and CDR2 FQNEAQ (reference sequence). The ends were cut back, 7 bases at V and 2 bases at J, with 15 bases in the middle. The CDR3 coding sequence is TGTGCCAGCACGCCGTCAGGGTCCGGCAATCAGCCCCAGCATTTT. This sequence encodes CASTPSGSGNQPQHF.